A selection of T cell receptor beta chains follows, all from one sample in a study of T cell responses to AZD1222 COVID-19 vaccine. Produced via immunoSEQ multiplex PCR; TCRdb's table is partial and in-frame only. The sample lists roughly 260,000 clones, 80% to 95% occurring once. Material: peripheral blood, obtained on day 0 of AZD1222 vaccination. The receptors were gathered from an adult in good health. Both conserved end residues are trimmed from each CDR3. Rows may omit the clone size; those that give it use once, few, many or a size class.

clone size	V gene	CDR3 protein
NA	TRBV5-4	ASSPPDRNTEAF
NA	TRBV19	ASSIVGLTNEKLF
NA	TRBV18	ASSPAGAGTYEQY
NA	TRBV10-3	AISEEALSSYEQY
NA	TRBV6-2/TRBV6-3	ASSYRAIRDGGRGYEQY
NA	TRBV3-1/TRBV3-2	ASSPTGVRFTEAF
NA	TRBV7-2	ASSLLGRAYNEQF
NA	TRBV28	ASSLTGELF
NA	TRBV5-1	ASSLNRVDYGYT
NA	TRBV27	ASSYSGLVAYNEQF
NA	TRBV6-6	ASRNTERTTEAF
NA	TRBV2	ASTEGGRGGYT
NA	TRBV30	AWRSGQLISYEQY
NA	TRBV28	ASSSLRAGSNQPQH
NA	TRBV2	ASGAGVSYEQY
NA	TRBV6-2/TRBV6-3	ASSYSGSLRSYGYT
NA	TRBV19	ASSLRVTTGTDTQY
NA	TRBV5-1	ASSLGSAYEQY
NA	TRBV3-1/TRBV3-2	ASSQGPQETQY
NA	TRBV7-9	ASSLSGHRAGTGELF
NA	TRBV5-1	ASSNRAAGSYEQY
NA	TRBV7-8	ASSFGRRNTEAF
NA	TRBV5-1	ASSTEQGYGYT
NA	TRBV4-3	ASSQDTAGNEQY
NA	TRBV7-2	ASSLRRTSETYEQY
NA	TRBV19	ASIPTDRNYGYT
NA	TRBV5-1	ASSLGFSGALTDTQY
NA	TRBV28	ASSLPVWRLNTEAF
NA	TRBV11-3	ASSHDARSSYNEQF
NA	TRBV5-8	ASSLTAYNEQF
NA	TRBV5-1	ASSWVAGASEQF
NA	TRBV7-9	ASSRTGVGDTEAF
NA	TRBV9	ASSVRGSGSTGELF
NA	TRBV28	ASSFSHGRVKGYNEQF
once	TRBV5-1	ASSLFDRAGEQY
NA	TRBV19	ASSIGMNRELGNTIY
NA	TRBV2	ASGIGSPIRETQY
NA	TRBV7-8	ASSSRTGGSGNTIY
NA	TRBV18	ASSPSRTGPVNEQF
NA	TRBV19	ASSRTSGGNYEQY
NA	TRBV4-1	ASSRQTGTGDFGMETQY
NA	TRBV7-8	ASSPTRGRSNEQF
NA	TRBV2	ASSGHGLNYGYT
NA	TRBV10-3	AIREGQARLYGYT